This T cell receptor (beta chain) was sequenced for a study of blood T cell repertoires in COVID-19. Study background: The study drew acute and convalescent COVID-19 samples from the United States, Italy and Spain. T cells, B-cell-depleted T cells, or PBMCs provided the cDNA or gDNA that served as material.

This CDR3 is 14 amino acids long. V was clipped by 7 bases and J by 3 bases, with 12 bases between them. The germline gives CDR1 KGHDR, CDR2 SFDVKD. Authors' methods: Using reference gene primer amplification, nucleated cell counts were estimated. Clones were read by immunoSEQ multiplex PCR, and TCRdb kept only the in-frame ones, dropping some. That table furnishes V, J and clone size, whereas the DNA furnished D and trimming. The data show 80,000 or so clones, more than 80% seen once. The specimen sequenced was peripheral blood. This sequence was found in a woman between 55 and 75 years old with acute or convalescent COVID-19. This chain links TRBV24-1 with TRBJ2-1; a possible D gene is TRBD2 (5 bases). The DNA of the CDR3 is TGTGCCACCAGGGGCGGGCGGTACTACAATGAGCAGTTCTTC. It translates to CATRGGRYYNEQFF.